These 16 T cell receptor beta chains share one sample of origin, sequenced in a study of Graves' ophthalmopathy and Graves' hyperthyroidism. RNA served as the template for amplifying TCR beta CDR3 regions. Second-round multiplex PCR came after first-round RT-PCR with HTBI primers. TCRdb re-called the multiplex PCR reads through MiXCR, storing one row per CDR3 protein. The repertoire holds 400,000 to 500,000 distinct CDR3 sequences, around 21% seen once, with 3% in the top ten. Sequencing was carried out using peripheral blood. The receptors stem from a woman under 30 with stable Graves' hyperthyroidism.

This clonotype appeared many times. This rearrangement joins TRBV11-2 to TRBJ2-4; D is uncertain. The length of the CDR3 is 13 residues. Germline-derived CDR1 and CDR2 are SGHAT and FQNNGV. Trimming pared 1 base from V and 8 bases from J, leaving 9 bases between. The CDR3 sequence: CASSLGRRHIQYF. CDR3 nucleotides: TGTGCCAGCAGCTTAGGCAGGCGGCACATTCAGTACTTC. Variable domain in full (rest from reference TRBV11-2 and TRBJ2-4): EAGVAQSPRYKIIEKRQSVAFWCNPISGHATLYWYQQILGQGPKLLIQFQNNGVVDDSQLPKDRFSAERLKGVDSTLKIQPAKLEDSAVYLCASSLGRRHIQYFGAGTRLSVL.

This clonotype has at least ten counts. The chain employs TRBV6-5 and TRBJ2-7; D is unclear. The germline V and J ends were trimmed by 0 bases and 5 bases, with 8 bases remaining between them. CDR3 length: 13 residues. Germline values: CDR1 MNHEY, CDR2 SVGAGI. CDR3 protein: CASSYSGVDEQYF. The CDR3 nucleotides are TGTGCCAGCAGTTACTCGGGCGTAGACGAGCAGTACTTC.

Ten or more counts support this clonotype. The chain joins TRBV27 to TRBJ1-2; D might be TRBD1 (5 bases). The CDR3 consists of 15 residues. From germline, CDR1 is MNHEY and CDR2 SMNVEV (reference sequence). The V gene lost 11 bases and the J gene lost 2 bases, with 21 bases spanning the gap. This CDR3 is CAGRQGESGNYGYTF. CDR3 sequence (DNA): TGTGCCGGACGTCAAGGGGAGAGCGGGAACTATGGCTACACCTTC.

The chain uses TRBV6-2 or TRBV6-3 and TRBJ2-7; perhaps TRBD2 as D (5 bases). V was pared by 0 bases and J by 3 bases, with 12 bases between. Per the germline V gene, CDR1 is MNHEY and CDR2 is SVGEGT. This CDR3 comprises 15 residues. The DNA for the CDR3 is TGTGCCAGCAGTTACTCTTCAGAGGGTATCTACGAGCAGTACTTC. Its protein product is CASSYSSEGIYEQYF.

The chain combines TRBV20-1 with TRBJ1-6, with TRBD1 identical over 8 bases. The CDR3 contains 15 residues. Per the germline V gene, CDR1 is DFQATT and CDR2 is SNEGSKA (reference sequence). V gave up 5 bases and J gave up 10 bases; unmatched junction bases: 13. In DNA form, the CDR3 reads TGCAGTGCTCAAACCGCCAGGGGGCTTTGGTCACCCCTCCACTTT. It translates to CSAQTARGLWSPLHF.

This clonotype appeared many times. The J gene is TRBJ1-5, the V gene TRBV6-1; D not certain. Trimming left V 6 bases short and J 3 bases short, with 12 bases between. Germline values: CDR1 MNHNS, CDR2 SASEGT. This CDR3 spans 14 amino acids. CDR3 sequence reads: CASSLGLDNQPQHF. In DNA, the CDR3 is TGTGCCAGCAGCCTCGGATTGGACAATCAGCCCCAGCATTTT.

The genes are TRBV24-1 and TRBJ2-7; D not resolved. This CDR3 is built from 13 residues. The V and J ends lost 8 bases and 5 bases respectively, with 15 bases between them. CDR1 KGHDR and CDR2 SFDVKD come from the germline V gene. The DNA of the CDR3 is TGTGCCACCAACCCGACTGAGAACCACGAGCAGTACTTC. It is translated as CATNPTENHEQYF.

The CDR3 loop is CSASHKTGFGYTF. In nucleotides, the CDR3 is TGCAGTGCTAGCCATAAGACAGGGTTCGGCTACACCTTC. This chain joins TRBV20-1 and TRBJ1-2, with 7 bases identical to TRBD1. CDR1 DFQATT and CDR2 SNEGSKA come from the germline V gene (reference sequence). CDR3 length: 13 amino acids. J gave up 8 bases and V 3 bases, and 9 bases lay outside the gene matches.

This clonotype was counted many times. At one boundary the junction diverges from the germline segment, which might be a read error. This chain links TRBV6-1 with TRBJ2-5; D unresolved. The CDR3 runs 13 residues. CDR1 MNHNS and CDR2 SASEGT come from the germline V gene. DNA of the CDR3: TGTGCCAGCACCCCTCTACTCCAAGAGGCCCAGTACTTC. This translates into CASTPLLQEAQYF.

This clonotype has at least ten counts. The chain is built from TRBV19 and TRBJ1-3; a possible D gene is TRBD1 (6 bases). Germline V lookup: CDR1 LNHDA, CDR2 SQIVND (reference sequence). V shed 0 bases and J shed 2 bases, with 11 bases lying between them. There are 16 residues in the CDR3. In nucleotides, the CDR3 is TGTGCCAGTAGTATAGAAGCGGCAGGGGCTGGAAACACCATATATTTT. Its translation: CASSIEAAGAGNTIYF.

This clonotype was counted at least ten times. The rearrangement joins TRBV6-5 to TRBJ2-5, with TRBD2 identical over 9 bases. V lost 2 bases to trimming and J lost 5 bases; unmatched junction nucleotides: 6. The CDR3 totals 15 residues. Germline V gene data show CDR1 as MNHEY and CDR2 as SVGAGI. DNA for the CDR3: TGTGCCAGCAGTTACATAGCGGGAGACAGGGAGACCCAGTACTTC. Protein: CASSYIAGDRETQYF.

J is TRBJ2-2 and V is TRBV25-1; TRBD2 agrees at 7 bases. The CDR3 has 16 amino acids. With 3 bases clipped from V and 4 bases from J, the junction kept 8 bases outside the gene matches. The germline CDR1 and CDR2 sequences are MGHDK and SYGVNS. CDR3 coding DNA: TGTGCCAGCAGTGATTCTCGACTAGCCAGCACCGGGGAGCTGTTTTTT. Residues: CASSDSRLASTGELFF.

This clonotype was seen ten or more times. This chain's CDR3 is CASSQDPVTDYGYTF. The CDR3, as DNA: TGTGCCAGCAGCCAAGATCCCGTCACAGACTATGGCTACACCTTC. The chain links TRBV4-2 to TRBJ1-2; D unresolved. Germline V CDR1 and CDR2: LGHNA, YNFKEQ. The CDR3 is 15 residues long. Trimming removed 0 bases at V and 3 bases at J, with 11 bases between.

This clonotype showed up just a few times. This sequence joins TRBV4-2 and TRBJ1-2, with 9 nucleotides matching TRBD1. CDR1 is LGHNA, CDR2 YNFKEQ, per germline. This CDR3 is 16 amino acids long. The V segment lost 4 bases and the J segment 1 base; nucleotides outside the gene matches: 7. This CDR3 is CASSRGTGFNNYGYTF. CDR3 bases: TGTGCCAGCAGCCGGGGGACAGGGTTCAATAACTATGGCTACACCTTC.

This clonotype was detected many times. J is TRBJ2-4 and V is TRBV7-2; D is possibly TRBD1 (5 bases). The germline V and J ends were trimmed by 5 bases and 2 bases, with 10 bases remaining between them. The length of the CDR3 is 14 residues. Germline loops: CDR1 SGHTA, CDR2 FQGNSA. Here the CDR3 reads CASSSRVTKNIQYF. The CDR3 DNA reads as TGTGCCAGCAGCAGCAGGGTTACCAAAAACATTCAGTACTTC.

This clonotype was observed many times. The chain employs TRBV19 and TRBJ2-7; D might be TRBD1 (6 bases). CDR1 is LNHDA, CDR2 SQIVND, per germline (reference sequence). V gave up 5 bases and J gave up 7 bases, with 18 bases separating them. This CDR3 is built from 14 residues. CDR3 region: CASSEQGSSKEQYF. The CDR3 nucleotides are TGTGCCAGTAGTGAGCAGGGGTCGAGTAAGGAGCAGTACTTC.